This T cell receptor beta chain comes out of a study of regulatory T cells in long-lasting Graves disease. Study background: Persistent Graves' disease meant over 5 years of antithyroid drugs with positive TSH receptor antibodies. Study-wide findings and caveats: Persistent Graves' cases showed lower TCR diversity than newly diagnosed cases.

Sequencing libraries for TCR beta were prepared with iRepertoire HTBI primers and Arm-PCR of CDR3 regions. TCRdb reprocessed the multiplex PCR reads with MiXCR, giving one entry per CDR3 protein. The sample records over 350,000 distinct CDR3 sequences, roughly 20% being singletons. This sample's time point: persistent/refractory GD, antithyroid drugs over 5 years with positive TRAb. The TCR library was made from RNA extracted from PBMCs. As regards this clonotype: Its antigen is unknown.

The sequence derives from a female donor with Graves disease. The sample here was peripheral blood mononuclear cells (PBMCs), taken when the disease was refractory, from a patient treated with antithyroid drugs.

The DNA for the CDR3 is TGTGCCAGCAGCTTAGTTGCTAGCCCGAGGGGGGACGAGCAGTACTTC. Encoded protein: CASSLVASPRGDEQYF. The rearrangement joins TRBV7-8 to TRBJ2-7; D is tentatively TRBD1 or TRBD2 (6 bases each). Trimming took 1 base from V and 5 from J, leaving 18 bases between them. Germline V gives CDR1 SGHVS, CDR2 FQNEAQ. The CDR3 extends over 16 amino acids. Full variable domain (remainder filled in from reference TRBV7-8 and TRBJ2-7): GAGVSQSPRYKVAKRGQDVALRCDPISGHVSLFWYQQALGQGPEFLTYFQNEAQLDKSGLPSDRFFAERPEGSVSTLKIQRTQQEDSAVYLCASSLVASPRGDEQYFGPGTRLTVT.